These 14 T cell receptor beta chains originate from one sample sequenced in a study of blood T cell repertoires in COVID-19. The data were produced by immunoSEQ multiplex PCR, yet TCRdb's version contains in-frame clones alone and is incomplete. The data show over 300,000 clones, about 85% seen once. Sequencing used PBMCs or T cells enriched from blood (not recorded which). The receptors originated from a woman aged 30 to 39 who had recovered from COVID-19.

The chain carries TRBV12-3 or TRBV12-4 and TRBJ2-3, with D perhaps TRBD2 (6 bases). Trimming stripped 6 bases from V and 2 bases from J, with 9 bases between. CDR3 length equals 13 residues. CDR3 DNA sequence: TGTGCCAGCAGCATGGACTACACAGATACGCAGTATTTT. Translating it yields CASSMDYTDTQYF.

This chain links TRBV7-2 with TRBJ2-3; 7 bases agree with TRBD2. Germline trimming cut 5 bases from V and 11 bases from J; bases unmatched to any gene: 7. CDR1 and CDR2 (germline): SGHTA, FQGNSA. The CDR3 length is 12 residues. The CDR3 loop is CASSPPGGVQYF. Written as DNA, the CDR3 is TGTGCCAGCAGCCCCCCGGGGGGTGTGCAGTATTTT.

This chain joins TRBV19 and TRBJ2-7; D gene unclear. Germline V gene sequence: CDR1 LNHDA, CDR2 SQIVND (reference sequence). The CDR3 is made up of 15 amino acids. The V end was cut by 3 bases, the J end by 6 bases, with 18 bases between. CDR3: CASSIPRQAPFEQYF. DNA for the CDR3: TGTGCCAGTAGTATTCCCCGCCAGGCCCCTTTCGAGCAGTACTTC.

This clone was counted only a few times. The rearrangement links TRBV7-9 to TRBJ2-7, with a tentative D call TRBD1 (5 bases). CDR1 is SEHNR, CDR2 FQNEAQ, per germline (reference sequence). The CDR3 runs 14 residues. V was trimmed by 4 bases and J by 2 bases, leaving 12 bases between them. The CDR3 DNA follows: TGTGCCAGCAGCTGGACATCGAATCCCTACGAGCAGTACTTC. This codes for CASSWTSNPYEQYF.

The gene calls are TRBV10-3 and TRBJ1-2; D is uncertain. V lost 2 bases and J 6 bases, leaving 13 bases between the germline ends. The germline V gene encodes CDR1 ENHRY and CDR2 SYGVKD. The CDR3 contains 14 residues. The CDR3 here is CAISETQFKHGYTF. The CDR3 DNA sequence: TGTGCCATCAGTGAGACCCAATTTAAGCATGGCTACACCTTC.

The chain has TRBV4-1 and TRBJ1-1, with 8 positions matching TRBD1. This CDR3 is built from 18 residues. Germline lookup yields CDR1 MGHRA and CDR2 YSYEKL. V shed 1 base, J shed 0 bases, and the junction held 10 bases outside the gene matches. The CDR3 nucleotides read TGCGCCAGCAGCCAAGGAATACAGGGGGTTACCATGAACACTGAAGCTTTCTTT. Protein: CASSQGIQGVTMNTEAFF.

The V call is TRBV4-1, the J call TRBJ2-6, with D tentatively TRBD2 (6 bases). The CDR3 length is 16 residues. Between the trimmed V and J ends, which lost 4 bases and 2 bases, there was a span of 12 bases. Per germline, CDR1 MGHRA and CDR2 YSYEKL. CDR3 nucleotide sequence: TGCGCCAGCAGCCCCCCCACGGGGGCTGGGGCCAACGTCCTGACTTTC. Translation: CASSPPTGAGANVLTF.

The genes are TRBV19 and TRBJ1-1, with unresolved D. V was shortened by 3 bases and J by 0 bases, with 14 bases between the two germline ends. CDR3 length equals 16 residues. The V gene's germline CDR1 is LNHDA and CDR2 SQIVND (reference sequence). CDR3 loop: CASSMRPKFMNTEAFF. The CDR3 DNA follows: TGTGCCAGTAGTATGCGCCCCAAGTTTATGAACACTGAAGCTTTCTTT.

This clone was found a few times. The rearrangement joins TRBV12-3 or TRBV12-4 to TRBJ1-5; 7 nucleotides line up with TRBD1. V gave up 6 bases and J gave up 3 bases; unmatched junction bases: 2. The CDR3 contains 13 residues. The DNA of the CDR3 is TGTGCCAGCAGCGGGACAGTCAATCAGCCCCAGCATTTT. Protein product: CASSGTVNQPQHF.

This clone was counted once. J is TRBJ1-2 and V is TRBV5-4; 8 nucleotides match TRBD1. V trimming: 6 bases; J trimming: 1 base; junction bases outside the gene matches: 5. Germline CDR1 is SGHNT and CDR2 is YYREEE (reference sequence). The CDR3 contains 14 residues. Here the CDR3 DNA reads TGTGCCAGCAACCCGACAGGGGTTAACTATGGCTACACCTTC. This encodes CASNPTGVNYGYTF.

The chain links TRBV27 to TRBJ2-1; no definite D call. From germline, CDR1 is MNHEY and CDR2 SMNVEV (reference sequence). With 0 bases removed from V and 10 bases from J, the gap between germline ends came to 10 bases. This CDR3 is built from 13 residues. The CDR3 region is CASSLSTGDEQFF. The CDR3 DNA follows: TGTGCCAGCAGTTTATCAACGGGTGACGAGCAGTTCTTC.

The V gene is TRBV5-1, the J gene TRBJ1-5, with 7 bases that match TRBD1. The ends lost 4 bases at V and 0 bases at J; junction bases unmatched: 4. CDR1 is SGHRS, CDR2 YFSETQ, per germline. This CDR3 is 15 amino acids long. The CDR3 sequence is CASSQGTDSNQPQHF. The CDR3 DNA sequence: TGCGCCAGCAGCCAAGGGACAGATAGCAATCAGCCCCAGCATTTT. The whole variable domain, remainder taken from reference TRBV5-1 and TRBJ1-5, is KAGVTQTPRYLIKTRGQQVTLSCSPISGHRSVSWYQQTPGQGLQFLFEYFSETQRNKGNFPGRFSGRQFSNSRSEMNVSTLELGDSALYLCASSQGTDSNQPQHFGDGTRLSIL.

The rearrangement links TRBV2 to TRBJ1-2; D perhaps matches TRBD1 (5 bases). The CDR3 extends over 13 amino acids. The V and J ends lost 7 bases and 0 bases respectively, with 9 bases between them. Germline V gives CDR1 SNHLY, CDR2 FYNNEI. The CDR3 here is CASTGFTNYGYTF. CDR3 bases: TGTGCCAGCACAGGGTTTACTAACTATGGCTACACCTTC.

The V and J genes are TRBV5-1 and TRBJ1-2; no definite D call. V was clipped by 2 bases and J by 8 bases, with 13 bases between them. CDR3 length: 13 amino acids. CDR1 is SGHRS and CDR2 is YFSETQ in the germline V gene. The CDR3 DNA sequence: TGCGCCAGCAGCTTCGGGCGGACTCTGGGCTACACCTTC. It is translated as CASSFGRTLGYTF.